This record looks at one T cell receptor (beta chain) sequence and its context. V gave up 1 base and J gave up 9 bases; unmatched junction bases: 6. The V gene's germline CDR1 is SQVTM and CDR2 ANQGSEA. This CDR3 is 13 amino acids long. These data are taken from a study of shared clonotypes between healthy human individuals. Overall study context: The study enrolled a couple of women and a few men aged 18 to 49.

Healthy and HIV-negative, the adult donors had no recent acute infections or vaccinations. Adult Caucasians living in Nashville, Tennessee made up all of the donors. Authors' analysis steps: Filtering differed since immunoSEQ provided only junctions, with no quality scores. Only in-frame clones appear in the TCRdb table, and some are missing; sequencing was by immunoSEQ multiplex PCR. V and J calls plus clone size are reproduced from that table; the DNA served to infer D and trimming. Of a few hundred thousand clones listed, around three quarters are singletons. Material: PBMCs. This TCR derives from a woman aged 40 to 55 in good health. Some clones in this sample may be carry-over from other donors' samples. This sequence joins TRBV29-1 and TRBJ2-1, with TRBD1 matching 7 bases. The DNA of the CDR3 is TGCAGCGTTGAAGTTGAGGGGGCTGGTGAGCAGTTCTTC. Its protein is CSVEVEGAGEQFF.